The entry below describes one T cell receptor beta chain. Its antigen is unidentified. This sample stems from a study of cytomegalovirus exposure and HLA in healthy donors. General study findings and limits: In an earlier analysis, most TCR beta V segments were productive about 87% or about 30% of the time. Reportedly, HLA-A and HLA-B alleles of most subjects were accurately predicted from TCR beta.

The CDR3 is 18 amino acids. Trimming cost V 5 bases and J 8 bases; bases outside gene matches: 20. The germline CDR1 and CDR2 sequences are PRHDT and FYEKMQ (reference sequence). The PCR used 60 Vbeta and 13 Jbeta primers. Libraries were prepared by immunoSEQ multiplex PCR; TCRdb keeps only in-frame clonotypes and omits some of them. Recorded for this sample: 190,000 or so clones. The chain recombines TRBV13 with TRBJ2-5; 10 nucleotides line up with TRBD1. Sequenced sample: PBMCs. The receptor was derived from a boy aged 5-17 years in good health and CMV-seronegative. CDR3 bases: TGTGCCAGCAGCGACTCCGGGACAGGGGCACGTGGGGGCTTTACCCAGTACTTC. This gives the protein CASSDSGTGARGGFTQYF. Combining the CDR3 with reference TRBV13 and TRBJ2-5 gives the whole variable domain AAGVIQSPRHLIKEKRETATLKCYPIPRHDTVYWYQQGPGQDPQFLISFYEKMQSDKGSIPDRFSAQQFSDYHSELNMSSLELGDSALYFCASSDSGTGARGGFTQYFGPGTRLLVL.